This T cell receptor (beta chain) stems from a study of T cells in tumors after PD-1 blockade (dated by TCRdb to about 2019). With respect to the entire study: Patients were excluded if they had prior checkpoint blockade, use of systemic immunosuppressants, or recent radiotherapy or other anti-cancer therapy within 4 weeks. Pembrolizumab 200 mg every 3 weeks or cemiplimab 350 mg every 2 weeks was administered to patients. Ongoing daily vismodegib 150 mg was also given to a subset of patients during anti-PD-1 treatment. On average, peripheral blood samples had more than 90,000 TCR templates (range about 24,679-290,000) and 35,000 to 40,000 unique clonotypes. Paired single-cell RNA and TCR sequencing was done in the study on site-matched tumors from patients with BCC or SCC, both before and after anti-PD-1 therapy. Bulk TCR sequencing was performed on roughly eleven peripheral blood samples from 5 patients to compare blood and tumor clonotypes. RECIST version 1.1 was used to evaluate clinical response.

The immunoSEQ platform was used for deep TCRbeta sequencing. Turning to the authors' computational methods: Only productive rearrangements were exported from the immunoSEQ Analyzer for downstream analysis. T cell phenotypes were assigned to bulk TCRbeta clonotypes by matching the clonotypes to single-cell RNA+TCR-seq clones that had the same TCRbeta sequence. Clone enrichment in tumor was calculated as tumor frequency divided by PBMC frequency from bulk TCR sequencing. TCRs were grouped by GLIPH into specificity groups, defined as clusters of distinct TCRs likely recognizing common antigens via shared CDR3 motifs. This is the immuneACCESS table as TCRdb keeps it, with only in-frame sequences that have V and J called. A part of the clones is gone; compared with another copy, unresolved V genes explain less than half, and the rest is unexplained. That table furnishes V, J and clone size, whereas the DNA furnished D and trimming. This sample has 45,000 to 50,000 clones in its table, and 65% to 80% of those were observed once. The ten most abundant clones make up about 9.3% of the sample.

A word on this clone: Its antigen has not been determined. It has no much larger one-base neighbor in the sample; base qualities were not kept.

For bulk TCRbeta sequencing, genomic DNA was extracted from tumor biopsies or peripheral blood, and input amounts ranged from 616 ng to 6,004 ng. Every patient had histologically proven advanced or metastatic basal or squamous cell carcinoma and was a poor candidate for surgical resection. The basal cell carcinoma cohort was made up of under twelve patients, and bulk tumor TCR sequencing was performed for seven or eight of these patients. The paper as a whole reports these results and caveats: Where the novel T cell clones came from was not identified, and possible sources could include lymphoid organs or rare unexpanded clones inside the tumor or in the tumor periphery. Roughly two fifths of tumor TCR clonotypes were detected in blood, and some novel exhausted tumor clones were observed in pre-treatment blood, which was taken as suggesting peripheral recruitment.

CDR1 MGHRA and CDR2 YSYEKL are derived from the germline V gene. The cysteine opens and the phenylalanine closes a CDR3 of 17 amino acids. The only DNA kept is the CDR3, 51 bases in frame from the first base. The germline V and J ends show losses of 2 bases and 1 base respectively, and no gene match explains 4 bases of the junction. Material: PBMCs, obtained before anti-PD-1 therapy. The sequence was collected from a human donor with advanced basal cell or squamous cell carcinoma (not recorded which). The chain is assembled from TRBV4-1 and TRBJ2-2; the central 10 bases match TRBD2. The DNA reads as follows: TGCGCCAGCAGCCAATGGCGACTAGCGGGGAACACCGGGGAGCTGTTTTTT. This yields the protein CASSQWRLAGNTGELFF.